These T cell receptor beta chains were read from a single sample in a study of chemoradiotherapy in HPV16-positive cancers. Profiling relied on immunoSEQ multiplex PCR, and the TCRdb table lists in-frame clones only, not all of them. Of roughly 9,800 clones in the sample, 86% are singletons; the top ten hold under 3%. Here the sequenced sample was blood, taken from a patient who underwent chemoradiotherapy. These receptors all come from a human donor with HPV-associated anogenital cancer. CDR3s include the opening cysteine and the closing phenylalanine or tryptophan. Each record gives: clone size, J gene, D gene, V gene, CDR3 protein, CDR3 DNA. A D gene is named only where the DNA matches it firmly. Size tells how often a clone was seen (once, few, many) or the class of an expanded clone, and some rows leave it out.

few	TRBJ1-1	TRBD1	TRBV5-4	CASSVGHRGEAFF	TGTGCCAGCAGCGTGGGACACAGGGGTGAAGCTTTCTTT
once	TRBJ2-5	TRBD1	TRBV5-6	CASSYNRGQETQYF	TGTGCCAGCAGCTACAACAGGGGACAAGAGACCCAGTACTTC
large	TRBJ1-1	.	TRBV19	CASSMSGSLEAFF	TGTGCCAGTAGTATGAGTGGCAGCCTTGAAGCTTTCTTT
.	TRBJ1-2	.	TRBV19	CASSIDPNYGYTF	TGTGCCAGTAGTATAGACCCTAACTATGGCTACACCTTC
once	TRBJ1-3	.	TRBV6-1	CASETNFGSGNTIYF	TGTGCCAGCGAGACCAACTTCGGCTCTGGAAACACCATATATTTT
.	TRBJ1-5	TRBD1	TRBV19	CASSSRQGVSNQPQHF	TGTGCCAGTAGTTCCCGGCAGGGGGTGAGCAATCAGCCCCAGCATTTT
.	TRBJ1-5	.	TRBV28	CASSRRWDTNQPQHF	TGTGCCAGCAGCCGAAGGTGGGACACGAATCAGCCCCAGCATTTT
.	TRBJ1-5	.	TRBV18	CASSPTTGTEGPQHF	TGTGCCAGCTCACCTACCACCGGGACCGAGGGGCCCCAGCATTTT
.	TRBJ1-1	TRBD1	TRBV11-2	CASSPGQGAPRTEAFF	TGTGCCAGCAGCCCAGGACAGGGGGCGCCTAGGACTGAAGCTTTCTTT
.	TRBJ2-5	.	TRBV27	CASSLSVQETQYF	TGTGCCAGCAGTTTATCTGTCCAAGAGACCCAGTACTTC
.	TRBJ2-7	.	TRBV6-5	CASSYSGGEQYF	TGTGCCAGCAGTTACTCGGGCGGAGAGCAGTACTTC
.	TRBJ1-1	.	TRBV5-1	CASSPGGTQPSTEAFF	TGCGCCAGCAGCCCTGGGGGGACTCAACCGAGCACTGAAGCTTTCTTT
.	TRBJ2-7	TRBD2	TRBV5-8	CASSSGTSGGAVHEQYF	TGTGCCAGCAGCTCAGGGACTAGCGGGGGGGCGGTCCACGAGCAGTACTTC
.	TRBJ2-7	TRBD1	TRBV11-2	CASSASGTGDSYEQYF	TGTGCCAGCAGCGCCTCCGGCACAGGGGACTCCTACGAGCAGTACTTC
.	TRBJ1-1	.	TRBV2	CASSDSWAGNTEAFF	TGTGCCAGCAGTGATTCTTGGGCAGGGAACACTGAAGCTTTCTTT
.	TRBJ2-7	TRBD1	TRBV5-1	CASSLTGQGGVYEQYF	TGCGCCAGCAGCCTGACAGGACAGGGGGGCGTCTACGAGCAGTACTTC
.	TRBJ1-6	TRBD1	TRBV2	CASRIGTGDYNSPLHF	TGTGCCAGCAGGATCGGGACAGGCGATTATAATTCACCCCTCCACTTT
.	TRBJ1-1	TRBD1	TRBV10-3	CAIRIGTAQNTEAFF	TGTGCCATCAGAATCGGGACAGCACAGAACACTGAAGCTTTCTTT
.	TRBJ1-2	.	TRBV9	CASSTGPDTNYGYTF	TGTGCCAGCAGCACTGGCCCCGATACTAACTATGGCTACACCTTC
.	TRBJ2-2	.	TRBV5-3	CARSTGPTGELFF	TGTGCCAGAAGCACTGGGCCTACCGGGGAGCTGTTTTTT
.	TRBJ2-2	.	TRBV7-8	CASSLALGAGELFF	TGTGCCAGCAGCTTAGCGCTCGGGGCCGGGGAGCTGTTTTTT
.	TRBJ1-2	.	TRBV2	CASSDSRETPLYDYTF	TGTGCCAGCAGTGATAGTAGGGAGACGCCACTCTATGACTACACCTTC
.	TRBJ1-1	TRBD1	TRBV30	CAWSTTGGTEAFF	TGTGCCTGGAGTACAACAGGGGGAACTGAAGCTTTCTTT
.	TRBJ1-2	.	TRBV7-2	CASSSNRGPERGYTF	TGTGCCAGCAGTTCGAACCGGGGGCCCGAGAGGGGCTACACCTTC
.	TRBJ1-1	.	TRBV27	CASSFQGGKVNTEAFF	TGTGCCAGCAGTTTCCAGGGCGGAAAGGTGAACACTGAAGCTTTCTTT
.	TRBJ2-1	TRBD2	TRBV27	CASSGRTSGGNEQFF	TGTGCCAGCAGCGGACGGACTAGCGGTGGTAATGAGCAGTTCTTC
.	TRBJ2-1	.	TRBV21-1	CASSKAASLYEQFF	TGTGCCAGCAGCAAAGCAGCTAGCCTCTATGAGCAGTTCTTC
.	TRBJ1-5	TRBD1	TRBV18	CASSGTGNQPQHF	TGTGCCAGCTCCGGGACAGGCAATCAGCCCCAGCATTTT
.	TRBJ1-1	TRBD1	TRBV7-2	CASSLGPDGQGGEAFF	TGTGCCAGCAGCTTAGGGCCTGATGGACAGGGTGGTGAAGCTTTCTTT
.	TRBJ2-2	.	TRBV13	CASSLAAGVDTGELFF	TGTGCCAGCAGCTTAGCAGCAGGGGTGGACACCGGGGAGCTGTTTTTT
.	TRBJ2-1	.	TRBV5-6	CASSLGPQLYNEQFF	TGTGCCAGCAGCTTGGGGCCACAGCTCTACAATGAGCAGTTCTTC
.	TRBJ2-7	TRBD1	TRBV18	CASSPSGQVYEQYF	TGTGCCAGCTCGCCCTCAGGACAGGTCTACGAGCAGTACTTC
few	TRBJ1-5	.	TRBV30	CAWSDGSNQPQHF	TGTGCCTGGAGTGACGGTAGCAATCAGCCCCAGCATTTT